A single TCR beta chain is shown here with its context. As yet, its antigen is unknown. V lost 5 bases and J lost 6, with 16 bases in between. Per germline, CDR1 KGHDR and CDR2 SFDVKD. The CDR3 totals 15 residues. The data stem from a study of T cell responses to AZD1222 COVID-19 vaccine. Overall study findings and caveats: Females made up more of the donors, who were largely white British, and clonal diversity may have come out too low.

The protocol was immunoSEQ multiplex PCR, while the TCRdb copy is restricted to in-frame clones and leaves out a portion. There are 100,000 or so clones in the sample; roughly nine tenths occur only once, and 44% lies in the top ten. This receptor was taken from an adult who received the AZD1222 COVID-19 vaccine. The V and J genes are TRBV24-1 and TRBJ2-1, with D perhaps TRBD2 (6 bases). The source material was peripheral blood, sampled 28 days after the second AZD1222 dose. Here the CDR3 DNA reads TGTGCCACCAGTGCCCGCCGGGAGTCCCGCAATGAGCAGTTCTTC. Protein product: CATSARRESRNEQFF.